This T cell receptor (beta chain) is from a study of CD8 T cells in Susac syndrome. It was with random hexamers that roughly 0.45 to 1 ug RNA was reverse transcribed. Multiplex PCR with immunoSEQ amplified the TCR beta CDR3 across 54 Vbeta and 13 Jbeta. TCRdb reprocessed the immunoSEQ multiplex PCR reads with MiXCR, giving one entry per CDR3 protein. The sample contains about 150,000 distinct CDR3 sequences, 94% of which appear only once. The CDR3 consists of 14 residues. Trimming removed 10 bases from V and 1 base from J, with 13 bases in between. Germline V gene lookup returns CDR1 LNHDA and CDR2 SQIVND (reference sequence).

The clonotype was recovered from a human donor in good health. The chain has TRBV19 and TRBJ2-2; D perhaps matches TRBD1 (6 bases). The sequenced sample consisted of CD4+ T cells from PBMCs. The CDR3 is CATNRVKNTGELFF. CDR3 DNA sequence: TGTGCCACCAACAGGGTTAAGAACACCGGGGAGCTGTTTTTT. Variable domain in full (rest from reference TRBV19 and TRBJ2-2): DGGITQSPKYLFRKEGQNVTLSCEQNLNHDAMYWYRQDPGQGLRLIYYSQIVNDFQKGDIAEGYSVSREKKESFPLTVTSAQKNPTAFYLCATNRVKNTGELFFGEGSRLTVL.